This passage covers 23 T cell receptor beta chains from one sample sequenced in a study of a mutant IDH1 vaccine in newly diagnosed glioma. Time point here: week 47, end of study. The vaccine gave 300 ug of a 20-mer mutant IDH1 peptide subcutaneously per dose. This table comes from immunoSEQ multiplex PCR, and its TCRdb copy is limited to in-frame clones, with some not included. The sample carries around 50,000 clones, 84% recorded once. These TCRs are of unknown antigen specificity. The starting material was PBMCs, obtained from a glioma patient whose treatment included an IDH1 peptide vaccine. All receptors derive from a woman between 25 and 40 years old with glioma. Some clones in this sample may be carry-over from other donors' samples.

The chain employs TRBV4-2 and TRBJ1-4, with 9 bases that match TRBD1. J lost 3 bases, V lost 1 base, and 21 bases had no gene match. The germline V gene has CDR1 LGHNA and CDR2 YNFKEQ. The CDR3 loop spans 22 amino acids. The CDR3: CASSQAGRGQGRNPRPNEKLFF. The DNA of the CDR3 is TGTGCCAGCAGCCAAGCGGGCCGGGGACAGGGTCGAAACCCCAGACCTAATGAAAAACTGTTTTTT.

The genes are TRBV19 and TRBJ1-2; 7 bases match TRBD1. The CDR3 covers 14 residues. Germline V gene data show CDR1 as LNHDA and CDR2 as SQIVND (reference sequence). V lost 6 bases, J lost 7 bases, and 11 bases stayed unmatched. The CDR3 region has the DNA TGTGCCAGTAGCCTTAAGGGGGCGCCCCCTGGCTACACCTTC. It translates to CASSLKGAPPGYTF. The full variable domain, its missing parts supplied by reference TRBV19 and TRBJ1-2, is DGGITQSPKYLFRKEGQNVTLSCEQNLNHDAMYWYRQDPGQGLRLIYYSQIVNDFQKGDIAEGYSVSREKKESFPLTVTSAQKNPTAFYLCASSLKGAPPGYTFGSGTRLTVV.

The J gene is TRBJ2-7, the V gene TRBV29-1, with D uncertain. The CDR3 runs 13 residues. Between the trimmed V and J ends, which lost 8 bases and 3 bases, there was a span of 17 bases. Germline V gene data show CDR1 as SQVTM and CDR2 as ANQGSEA. This chain's CDR3 is CSYKAPWGYEQYF. The CDR3 coding sequence is TGCAGCTATAAGGCGCCCTGGGGCTACGAGCAGTACTTC.

The sample holds one count of this clone. The rearrangement joins TRBV4-1 to TRBJ2-2; 7 nucleotides align to TRBD1. The CDR3 totals 15 residues. V lost 4 bases to trimming and J lost 1 base; unmatched junction nucleotides: 3. CDR1 MGHRA and CDR2 YSYEKL come from the germline V gene. CDR3 in DNA: TGCGCCAGCAGCCCCCGGGACAGGAACACCGGGGAGCTGTTTTTT. Amino acids: CASSPRDRNTGELFF.

CDR3 nucleotides: TGTGCCAGCAGCGATAGGACCAGGGGCCTCCAAGAGACCCAGTACTTC. Amino acids: CASSDRTRGLQETQYF. The rearrangement joins TRBV5-6 to TRBJ2-5; tentative D call: TRBD1 (6 bases). Trimming cost V 4 bases and J 1 base, with 17 bases left between them. This CDR3 is 16 amino acids long. Germline assignment: CDR1 SGHDT and CDR2 YYEEEE.

The V gene is TRBV2, the J gene TRBJ1-2, with D hard to call. Germline V gene sequence: CDR1 SNHLY, CDR2 FYNNEI. The V end lost 3 bases, the J end lost 5 bases, and 4 bases lay between the germline ends. This CDR3 comprises 11 residues. The CDR3 nucleotides read TGTGCCAGCAGTGATCTTTATGGCTACACCTTC. It is translated as CASSDLYGYTF.

The chain employs TRBV9 and TRBJ2-1; D may be TRBD1 or TRBD2 (5 bases each). Per the germline V gene, CDR1 is SGDLS and CDR2 is YYNGEE. This CDR3 has 15 amino acids. Trimming stripped 6 bases from V and 5 bases from J, with 18 bases between. CDR3 residues: CASKRGAEPNNEQFF. The DNA of the CDR3 is TGTGCCAGCAAAAGGGGAGCGGAACCTAACAATGAGCAGTTCTTC.

The chain employs TRBV18 and TRBJ2-2; 7 nucleotides line up with TRBD1. V lost 3 bases, J lost 3 bases, and 7 bases stayed unmatched. This CDR3 contains 16 residues. Looked up from germline, CDR1 is KGHSH and CDR2 is LQKENI. Here the CDR3 reads CASSPRQGLDTGELFF. In nucleotides, the CDR3 is TGTGCCAGCTCACCCCGACAGGGATTGGACACCGGGGAGCTGTTTTTT.

The genes are TRBV11-2 and TRBJ1-1; D is unresolved. The CDR3 totals 12 residues. The ends were cut back, 4 bases at V and 8 bases at J, with 11 bases in the middle. The germline V gene encodes CDR1 SGHAT and CDR2 FQNNGV. The CDR3 protein is CASSWGGFEAFF. The CDR3 coding sequence is TGTGCCAGCAGCTGGGGAGGGTTCGAAGCTTTCTTT.

The rearrangement uses TRBV9 and TRBJ2-5, with TRBD2 matching 9 bases. CDR1 and CDR2 (germline): SGDLS, YYNGEE. J was trimmed by 5 bases and V by 1 base; bases with no gene match: 12. The CDR3 sequence is 17 residues long. CDR3 region: CASSVYGSGRPWETQYF. CDR3 in DNA: TGTGCCAGCAGCGTATATGGTAGCGGGAGACCTTGGGAGACCCAGTACTTC.

A single count supports this clone. The chain carries TRBV7-9 and TRBJ1-2; D gene uncertain. The V gene lost 5 bases and the J gene lost 4 bases, with 8 bases spanning the gap. CDR1 is SEHNR, CDR2 FQNEAQ, per germline (reference sequence). The CDR3 sequence is 12 residues long. Here the CDR3 reads CASSRTGYGYTF. The CDR3 region has the DNA TGTGCCAGCAGCCGCACGGGCTATGGCTACACCTTC.

The chain links TRBV29-1 to TRBJ2-6; 7 bases fit TRBD1. Germline trimming cut 4 bases from V and 6 bases from J; bases unmatched to any gene: 6. The germline V gene has CDR1 SQVTM and CDR2 ANQGSEA. The CDR3 has 14 residues. The CDR3 loop reads CSVGEGAQANVLTF. CDR3 DNA sequence: TGCAGCGTTGGTGAGGGGGCCCAGGCCAACGTCCTGACTTTC.

V gene TRBV2 combines with J gene TRBJ1-2; 9 bases match TRBD1. Germline assignment: CDR1 SNHLY and CDR2 FYNNEI. After removal of 6 bases from V and 4 bases from J, the junction contained 6 bases not matched to a gene. CDR3 length: 14 residues. Written as DNA, the CDR3 is TGTGCCAGCAGGGGGACAGGGTTTCGCTATGGCTACACCTTC. It translates to CASRGTGFRYGYTF.

This clone was counted only a few times. The CDR3 spells CATSAPGLAGPDTQYF. CDR3 in DNA: TGTGCCACCAGCGCCCCGGGACTAGCGGGACCAGATACGCAGTATTTT. The chain joins TRBV15 to TRBJ2-3, with 13 bases identical to TRBD2. Trimming took 5 bases from V and 4 from J; bases not matched to a gene: 6. The CDR3 runs to 16 residues. Germline-derived CDR1 and CDR2 are LNHNV and YYDKDF (reference sequence).

The CDR3: CASRVFTDSNQPQHF. The CDR3 nucleotides read TGTGCCAGCAGGGTTTTTACAGATAGCAATCAGCCCCAGCATTTT. The rearrangement uses TRBV6-5 and TRBJ1-5; no reliable D call. The CDR3 extends over 15 amino acids. V lost 6 bases and J lost 0, with 12 bases in between. Germline CDR1 reads MNHEY; CDR2 reads SVGAGI.

This clone was detected once. The chain has TRBV7-8 and TRBJ2-3; the D gene is possibly TRBD2 (5 bases). Looked up from germline, CDR1 is SGHVS and CDR2 is FQNEAQ. The CDR3 is 15 amino acids. V was trimmed by 5 bases and J by 3 bases, leaving 15 bases between them. This chain's CDR3 is CASSPQLGVTDTQYF. CDR3 DNA: TGTGCCAGCAGCCCTCAACTAGGAGTAACAGATACGCAGTATTTT.

V usage is TRBV10-3 and J usage is TRBJ2-5; 8 nucleotides match TRBD1. Germline-derived CDR1 and CDR2 are ENHRY and SYGVKD. There are 14 residues in the CDR3. The trim removed 7 bases at V and 4 bases at J, leaving 8 bases unmatched. CDR3 sequence reads: CAIKAGGLGETQYF. The CDR3 DNA is TGTGCCATCAAGGCAGGGGGCCTAGGAGAGACCCAGTACTTC.

This clone was observed once. The chain combines TRBV18 with TRBJ2-7, with 9 positions matching TRBD1. Looked up from germline, CDR1 is KGHSH and CDR2 is LQKENI. The CDR3 covers 16 residues. J lost 1 base, V lost 0 bases, and 4 bases had no gene match. The CDR3 sequence: CASSPPGQGISYEQYF. The DNA of the CDR3 is TGTGCCAGCTCACCACCGGGACAGGGAATTTCCTACGAGCAGTACTTC.

This clone appeared a few times. The CDR3 reads CASSYRTGWGTEAFF. DNA for the CDR3: TGTGCCAGCAGCTACCGGACAGGGTGGGGCACTGAAGCTTTCTTT. This rearrangement joins TRBV14 to TRBJ1-1, with 8 bases matching TRBD1. Per the germline V gene, CDR1 is SGHDN and CDR2 is FVKESK. The length of the CDR3 is 15 residues. The V and J ends lost 5 bases and 4 bases, in that order; junction bases with no gene match: 9.

The chain links TRBV25-1 to TRBJ2-7, with unresolved D. Germline V gene data show CDR1 as MGHDK and CDR2 as SYGVNS. This CDR3 is built from 15 residues. V was shortened by 1 base and J by 6 bases, with 16 bases between the two germline ends. CDR3: CASSELDPRAGEQYF. CDR3 coding DNA: TGTGCCAGCAGTGAATTAGATCCCCGAGCCGGCGAGCAGTACTTC.

This clone was picked up a small number of times. This chain connects TRBV30 to TRBJ2-2; D perhaps matches TRBD2 (6 bases). Deletions cut 0 bases from V and 4 bases from J, with 9 bases between. Germline lookup yields CDR1 GTSNPN and CDR2 SVGIG (reference sequence). The CDR3 is made up of 14 amino acids. The CDR3 nucleotides are TGTGCCTGGAGTGTAGGGCGGGGCACCGGGGAGCTGTTTTTT. Translating it yields CAWSVGRGTGELFF.

This chain links TRBV7-9 with TRBJ2-1; D is uncertain. Between the trimmed V and J ends, which lost 7 bases and 2 bases, there was a span of 9 bases. CDR3 size: 13 residues. Per the germline V gene, CDR1 is SEHNR and CDR2 is FQNEAQ (reference sequence). The DNA of the CDR3 is TGTGCCAGCAAGAGGACGGCCTACAATGAGCAGTTCTTC. Residues: CASKRTAYNEQFF.

The chain employs TRBV9 and TRBJ2-1; TRBD2 is a possible D gene (6 bases). In germline, CDR1 is SGDLS, CDR2 YYNGEE. The CDR3 totals 15 residues. Trimming took off 5 bases at V and 8 bases at J, with 20 bases between the two ends. The CDR3 spells CASSQGLLGTYEQFF. The CDR3 DNA is TGTGCCAGCAGTCAGGGACTGCTCGGAACATATGAGCAGTTCTTC. The full variable domain, its missing parts supplied by reference TRBV9 and TRBJ2-1, is DSGVTQTPKHLITATGQRVTLRCSPRSGDLSVYWYQQSLDQGLQFLIQYYNGEERAKGNILERFSAQQFPDLHSELNLSSLELGDSALYFCASSQGLLGTYEQFFGPGTRLTVL.